This is a list of T cell receptor beta chains from one sample in a study of CD8 T cells in ankylosing spondylitis. TCRdb re-called the 5' RACE reads with MiXCR, one entry per CDR3 protein. This sample has around 100,000 distinct CDR3 sequences, with around 24% found just once. The sequencing input was synovial fluid, either unsorted or a sorted T cell fraction (not recorded which). Every receptor here comes from a male donor with ankylosing spondylitis. Both conserved end residues are part of each CDR3. The order of the fields is J gene, V gene, D gene, clone size, CDR3 DNA, CDR3 protein. D genes are given only for firm matches. Only some rows state a clone size, as once, few, many or a class for expanded clones.

j_gene: TRBJ1-6; v_gene: TRBV3-1; d_gene: NA; abundance: few; CDR3nt: TGTGCCAGCACCAGGGACCGTGGATATAATTCACCCCTCCACTTT; CDR3aa: CASTRDRGYNSPLHF
j_gene: TRBJ1-1; v_gene: TRBV6-1; d_gene: NA; abundance: many; CDR3nt: TGTGCCAGCACCCTCAAGGTAGAAGCTTTCTTT; CDR3aa: CASTLKVEAFF
j_gene: TRBJ1-6; v_gene: TRBV6-5; d_gene: NA; abundance: NA; CDR3nt: TGTGCCAGCAGTCTACAGGGCGATAACTATAATTCACCCCTCCACTTT; CDR3aa: CASSLQGDNYNSPLHF
j_gene: TRBJ1-2; v_gene: TRBV25-1; d_gene: NA; abundance: many; CDR3nt: TGTGCCAGCAGTGAACCCGGGAGGGACCGTGGCTACACCTTC; CDR3aa: CASSEPGRDRGYTF
j_gene: TRBJ1-4; v_gene: TRBV4-2; d_gene: NA; abundance: NA; CDR3nt: TGTGCCAGCAGCCAAGAGATTAGGGGATGGCAGTTTAATGAAAAACTGTTTTTT; CDR3aa: CASSQEIRGWQFNEKLFF
j_gene: TRBJ2-1; v_gene: TRBV29-1; d_gene: NA; abundance: few; CDR3nt: TGCAGCGTTCTACAGGGCCGGAATGAGCAGTTCTTC; CDR3aa: CSVLQGRNEQFF
j_gene: TRBJ2-1; v_gene: TRBV18; d_gene: NA; abundance: many; CDR3nt: TGTGCCAGCTCACTGGGACTGGGAGACAATGAGCAGTTCTTC; CDR3aa: CASSLGLGDNEQFF
j_gene: TRBJ1-6; v_gene: TRBV12-3/TRBV12-4; d_gene: NA; abundance: NA; CDR3nt: TGTGCCAGCAGTTTAGGGTTGATGGATTCACCCCTCCACTTT; CDR3aa: CASSLGLMDSPLHF
j_gene: TRBJ2-3; v_gene: TRBV3-1; d_gene: TRBD2; abundance: once; CDR3nt: TGTGCCAGCAGTCGAACTAGCGGGCCCACAGATACGCAGTATTTT; CDR3aa: CASSRTSGPTDTQYF
j_gene: TRBJ2-7; v_gene: TRBV5-1; d_gene: TRBD1; abundance: NA; CDR3nt: TGCGCCAGCAGCCCGGACAGGGGTTTCGAGCAGTACTTC; CDR3aa: CASSPDRGFEQYF
j_gene: TRBJ1-4; v_gene: TRBV12-3/TRBV12-4; d_gene: NA; abundance: NA; CDR3nt: TGTGCCAGCAGTTTAGGGCTAGCGGGAGCAAATGAAAAACTGTTTTTT; CDR3aa: CASSLGLAGANEKLFF
j_gene: TRBJ1-2; v_gene: TRBV12-3/TRBV12-4; d_gene: NA; abundance: NA; CDR3nt: TGTGCCAGCAGTAAAAGACAGGTGCCCTATGGCTACACCTTC; CDR3aa: CASSKRQVPYGYTF
j_gene: TRBJ1-6; v_gene: TRBV7-8; d_gene: TRBD1; abundance: few; CDR3nt: TGTGCCAGCAGCTTGAGACAGGGGGCGGATTCACCCCTCCACTTT; CDR3aa: CASSLRQGADSPLHF
j_gene: TRBJ2-1; v_gene: TRBV20-1; d_gene: TRBD2; abundance: NA; CDR3nt: TGCAGTGCTAGGGAAGCGGGAGGCCCCCCTACGGAGCAGTTCTTC; CDR3aa: CSAREAGGPPTEQFF
j_gene: TRBJ1-5; v_gene: TRBV20-1; d_gene: TRBD1; abundance: many; CDR3nt: TGCAGTGTTCCGGGACAGGGGGCAGGACAGCCCCAGCATTTT; CDR3aa: CSVPGQGAGQPQHF
j_gene: TRBJ2-1; v_gene: TRBV7-2; d_gene: TRBD2; abundance: many; CDR3nt: TGTGCCAGCGAACGGGAGGGTAACTACAATGAGCAGTTCTTC; CDR3aa: CASEREGNYNEQFF
j_gene: TRBJ2-5; v_gene: TRBV12-3/TRBV12-4; d_gene: TRBD1; abundance: few; CDR3nt: TGTGCCAGCAGTTCCTCTGGGACAGGGGTTAATGGCCAGTACTTC; CDR3aa: CASSSSGTGVNGQYF
j_gene: TRBJ2-5; v_gene: TRBV5-1; d_gene: NA; abundance: few; CDR3nt: TGCGCCAGCAGCTTGGGAGGGAGAATTTACCAAGAGACCCAGTACTTC; CDR3aa: CASSLGGRIYQETQYF
j_gene: TRBJ1-5; v_gene: TRBV27; d_gene: TRBD1; abundance: NA; CDR3nt: TGTGCCAGCAGTTTGACAGGGGGCCTTCAGCCCCAGCATTTT; CDR3aa: CASSLTGGLQPQHF
j_gene: TRBJ1-1; v_gene: TRBV25-1; d_gene: NA; abundance: few; CDR3nt: TGTGCCAGCAAGGGTTCCGGGTACGGAGGTCGGGCTTTCTTT; CDR3aa: CASKGSGYGGRAFF
j_gene: TRBJ2-1; v_gene: TRBV5-1; d_gene: TRBD2; abundance: NA; CDR3nt: TGCGCCAGCGGGGCGGGAGAATCCTACAATGAGCAGTTCTTC; CDR3aa: CASGAGESYNEQFF
j_gene: TRBJ2-3; v_gene: TRBV5-6; d_gene: NA; abundance: NA; CDR3nt: TGTGCCAGCAGCAACACAGGGAGGACCACAGATACGCAGTATTTT; CDR3aa: CASSNTGRTTDTQYF
j_gene: TRBJ2-1; v_gene: TRBV10-2; d_gene: TRBD2; abundance: NA; CDR3nt: TGCGCCAGCAGTGGACTAGCGGGAGGGCAGGGTGAGCAGTTCTTC; CDR3aa: CASSGLAGGQGEQFF
j_gene: TRBJ1-1; v_gene: TRBV5-6; d_gene: TRBD1; abundance: NA; CDR3nt: TGTGCCAGCAGCTTGGACAGGGGGCTGAACACTGAAGCTTTCTTT; CDR3aa: CASSLDRGLNTEAFF
j_gene: TRBJ2-3; v_gene: TRBV28; d_gene: TRBD2; abundance: once; CDR3nt: TGTGCCACCCGGGAGGGCCTGGGATTAGATACGCAGTATTTT; CDR3aa: CATREGLGLDTQYF
j_gene: TRBJ2-5; v_gene: TRBV12-5; d_gene: TRBD1; abundance: few; CDR3nt: TGTGCTAGTGGTTCCCAGACAGGGGAAGAGACCCAGTACTTC; CDR3aa: CASGSQTGEETQYF
j_gene: TRBJ2-5; v_gene: TRBV5-4; d_gene: NA; abundance: few; CDR3nt: TGTGCCAGCACCCTCCGGGACGGAAGACCTGGGGCCCAGTACTTC; CDR3aa: CASTLRDGRPGAQYF
j_gene: TRBJ2-1; v_gene: TRBV5-1; d_gene: NA; abundance: few; CDR3nt: TGTGCCAGTAGCCCGGGGAGCTCCTACAATGAGCAGTTCTTC; CDR3aa: CASSPGSSYNEQFF
j_gene: TRBJ2-1; v_gene: TRBV28; d_gene: NA; abundance: NA; CDR3nt: TGTGCCAGCAGTCCGAGGACTCTACTTATAAGCTCCTACAATGAGCAGTTCTTC; CDR3aa: CASSPRTLLISSYNEQFF
j_gene: TRBJ1-2; v_gene: TRBV11-2; d_gene: NA; abundance: many; CDR3nt: TGTGCCAGCAGCTATGGGGCCACCTATGGCTACACCTTC; CDR3aa: CASSYGATYGYTF
j_gene: TRBJ2-1; v_gene: TRBV11-3; d_gene: NA; abundance: many; CDR3nt: TGTGCCAGCAGCTTAGGTATACAGGGAGGTGAGCAGTTCTTC; CDR3aa: CASSLGIQGGEQFF
j_gene: TRBJ2-3; v_gene: TRBV7-2; d_gene: TRBD2; abundance: few; CDR3nt: TGTGCCAGCAGCTTACGGGCGGGAGGGCGGACAGATACGCAGTATTTT; CDR3aa: CASSLRAGGRTDTQYF
j_gene: TRBJ2-2; v_gene: TRBV7-8; d_gene: NA; abundance: NA; CDR3nt: TGTGCCAGCAGCTCGACTGAGTCCGGGGAGCTGTTTTTT; CDR3aa: CASSSTESGELFF
j_gene: TRBJ2-1; v_gene: TRBV13; d_gene: TRBD2; abundance: few; CDR3nt: TGTGCCAGCAGCCTACTAGCGGGAGGCCCAATGGGTGAGCAGTTCTTC; CDR3aa: CASSLLAGGPMGEQFF
j_gene: TRBJ2-1; v_gene: TRBV11-2; d_gene: NA; abundance: few; CDR3nt: TGTGCCAGCAGCTTTCTGGTTATCAATGAGCAGTTCTTC; CDR3aa: CASSFLVINEQFF
j_gene: TRBJ2-3; v_gene: TRBV4-1; d_gene: TRBD2; abundance: many; CDR3nt: TGCGCCAGCAGCCCTAGGGCTAGCGGGACCCTCCCAGATACGCAGTATTTT; CDR3aa: CASSPRASGTLPDTQYF
j_gene: TRBJ2-1; v_gene: TRBV5-4; d_gene: NA; abundance: few; CDR3nt: TGTGCCAGCAGCTTGGGGTGGGACAATGAGCAGTTCTTC; CDR3aa: CASSLGWDNEQFF
j_gene: TRBJ1-6; v_gene: TRBV5-1; d_gene: NA; abundance: many; CDR3nt: TGCGCCAGCAGCGGCACCGGGACACAGAATTCACCCCTCCACTTT; CDR3aa: CASSGTGTQNSPLHF